Listed below are T cell receptor beta chains from one sample, sequenced in a study of persistence of HIV-infected CD4 T cells. Profiled with immunoSEQ multiplex PCR; TCRdb holds only in-frame clones, not every one. The sample shows 50,000 or so clones, about four fifths of them seen only once. No antigen has been identified for these receptors. Material: CD4+ T cells sorted from PBMCs after approximately 19-hour stimulation, obtained from a patient who received antiretroviral therapy. The receptors stem from an adult man with HIV who was CMV-seropositive. The CDR3 runs from the conserved cysteine through the conserved F or W. Each record gives: clone size, D gene, CDR3 length, V gene, J gene, CDR3 protein, CDR3 DNA. D genes are given only for firm matches. Some rows have no size entry. The others give once, few or many, or a class for an expanded clone.

>NA|NA|15|TRBV30|TRBJ1-1
CAWSVKRSVNTEAFF
TGTGCCTGGAGTGTAAAAAGATCTGTGAACACTGAAGCTTTCTTT
>NA|TRBD1|19|TRBV18|TRBJ1-1
CASSPDRTGRRGSNTEAFF
TGTGCCAGCTCACCGGACAGGACAGGCCGGAGGGGGTCGAACACTGAAGCTTTCTTT
>NA|NA|14|TRBV3-1/TRBV3-2|TRBJ1-2
CASSPNGGVRGYTF
TGTGCCAGCAGCCCGAATGGGGGAGTTCGCGGCTACACCTTC
>NA|NA|16|TRBV19|TRBJ2-2
CASSIVSGGNTGELFF
TGTGCCAGTAGTATAGTGTCCGGGGGGAACACCGGGGAGCTGTTTTTT
>NA|NA|14|TRBV5-1|TRBJ1-1
CASSFGSRQQEAFF
TGCGCCAGCAGCTTTGGCAGCCGGCAGCAAGAAGCTTTCTTT
>NA|NA|15|TRBV19|TRBJ2-4
CASTARLAYPYIQYF
TGTGCCAGTACCGCCCGACTTGCCTACCCATACATTCAGTACTTC
>NA|NA|15|TRBV10-1|TRBJ2-7
CASSDKGLGTYEQYF
TGCGCCAGCAGTGATAAGGGTTTAGGGACCTACGAGCAGTACTTC
>few|NA|12|TRBV2|TRBJ2-1
CASSEWVYEQFF
TGTGCCAGCAGTGAATGGGTCTATGAGCAGTTCTTC
>NA|TRBD1|13|TRBV12-3/TRBV12-4|TRBJ1-5
CASAGQSNQPQHF
TGTGCCAGCGCGGGACAGAGCAATCAGCCCCAGCATTTT
>once|NA|16|TRBV5-4|TRBJ2-7
CASSLVGGMNSYEQYF
TGTGCCAGCAGCTTGGTGGGCGGGATGAACTCCTACGAGCAGTACTTC
>NA|NA|15|TRBV3-1/TRBV3-2|TRBJ2-1
CASSQDLGSYNEQFF
TGTGCCAGCAGCCAAGATCTGGGGTCCTACAATGAGCAGTTCTTC
>few|NA|12|TRBV6-5|TRBJ2-7
CASRGSGAEQYF
TGTGCCAGCAGGGGGTCCGGGGCAGAGCAGTACTTC
>NA|NA|15|TRBV6-5|TRBJ1-1
CASRLLGGRNTEAFF
TGTGCCAGCAGACTCCTGGGGGGGCGGAACACTGAAGCTTTCTTT
>NA|NA|12|TRBV20-1|TRBJ1-2
CSASLGGYGYTF
TGCAGTGCTAGTCTGGGGGGCTATGGCTACACCTTC
>NA|NA|15|TRBV18|TRBJ2-4
CASSLRDPTMDIQYF
TGTGCCAGCTCCCTCCGGGACCCTACCATGGACATTCAGTACTTC